A selection of T cell receptor beta chains follows, all from one sample in a study of T-cell reconstitution after alpha-beta-depleted transplantation in children. Each CDR3 protein is one row after TCRdb ran MiXCR on the PCR reads. The sample lists about 230,000 distinct CDR3 sequences, approximately 11% occurring once. The sequencing used PBMCs, collected before TCRalphabeta/CD19-depleted stem cell transplant. These receptors were taken from a child less than two years old with acute myeloid leukemia, due to receive a stem cell transplant. Each CDR3 is given without its conserved first and last residue.

V gene: TRBV5-1
CDR3 protein: ASSWGLAGKGYEQY

V gene: TRBV4-1
CDR3 protein: ASSQGAGTQY

V gene: TRBV29-1
CDR3 protein: SVEGGQTSYNEQF

V gene: TRBV20-1
CDR3 protein: SASPGGAGNYNEQF

V gene: TRBV5-1
CDR3 protein: ASSIGRQETQY

V gene: TRBV7-9
CDR3 protein: ASSLDSPNIGELF

V gene: TRBV4-2
CDR3 protein: ASSHLPGQDKLF

V gene: TRBV4-1
CDR3 protein: ASSQEERGSYNEQF

V gene: TRBV28
CDR3 protein: ASSSSGVKDEQF

V gene: TRBV5-1
CDR3 protein: ASSLELEGNYGYT

V gene: TRBV12-3/TRBV12-4
CDR3 protein: ASSFRQADQPQH

V gene: TRBV2
CDR3 protein: ASSVQGGSYEQY

V gene: TRBV3-1
CDR3 protein: ASSQDIAGVWNEQF

V gene: TRBV11-3
CDR3 protein: ASSLRSDSQTSPLH

V gene: TRBV7-9
CDR3 protein: ASSLALRGHSYNEQF

V gene: TRBV29-1
CDR3 protein: SVDGGANTEAF

V gene: TRBV12-3/TRBV12-4
CDR3 protein: ASSPQGAGNTIY

V gene: TRBV29-1
CDR3 protein: SVYRQGRLDEQY

V gene: TRBV29-1
CDR3 protein: SGRTGQETQY

V gene: TRBV5-1
CDR3 protein: ASSLKQGNTEAF

V gene: TRBV29-1
CDR3 protein: SVVGGSSYEQY

V gene: TRBV11-3
CDR3 protein: ASSGDRTTDTQY

V gene: TRBV13
CDR3 protein: ASSSSNRGANEQF

V gene: TRBV29-1
CDR3 protein: SVRGGVNYGYT

V gene: TRBV5-5
CDR3 protein: ASSLGRNNEQF

V gene: TRBV29-1
CDR3 protein: SVPPRTSGRGNEQF

V gene: TRBV30
CDR3 protein: AWSVLNSEAF

V gene: TRBV12-3/TRBV12-4
CDR3 protein: ASSLSVAAGNEQF

V gene: TRBV12-3/TRBV12-4
CDR3 protein: ASRTHSPPMNTEAF

V gene: TRBV2
CDR3 protein: ASTEGYGYT

V gene: TRBV5-1
CDR3 protein: ASSIGLVSDTQY

V gene: TRBV6-2/TRBV6-3
CDR3 protein: ASSYLPDSIYGYT

V gene: TRBV7-2
CDR3 protein: ASSLTRTRSYEQY

V gene: TRBV30
CDR3 protein: AWSAGRAGTDTQY

V gene: TRBV18
CDR3 protein: ASSLSGTEAF

V gene: TRBV11-3
CDR3 protein: ASSLGRLGTHEQY

V gene: TRBV12-3/TRBV12-4
CDR3 protein: ASSFLGTDTQY

V gene: TRBV27
CDR3 protein: ASSFRQGAGELF

V gene: TRBV18
CDR3 protein: ASSPQGPPTNEQF

V gene: TRBV20-1
CDR3 protein: SATTGVGGVGYT

V gene: TRBV20-1
CDR3 protein: SGQGSVFCT

V gene: TRBV11-2
CDR3 protein: ASSQRRSQETQY

V gene: TRBV11-2
CDR3 protein: ASSSRTFYGYT

V gene: TRBV6-5
CDR3 protein: ASMGGANVLT

V gene: TRBV15
CDR3 protein: ATSRDPGTQTEAF

V gene: TRBV7-9
CDR3 protein: ASSFILAGGLEF

V gene: TRBV5-1
CDR3 protein: ATQPGIEDTEAF

V gene: TRBV12-3/TRBV12-4
CDR3 protein: ASAQGILNTEAF

V gene: TRBV7-2
CDR3 protein: ASSFFGRIEQF

V gene: TRBV15
CDR3 protein: ATSRSYGGAGNTIY